These 26 T cell receptor beta chains share one sample of origin, sequenced in a study of blood T cell repertoires in COVID-19. The data were produced by immunoSEQ multiplex PCR, yet TCRdb's version contains in-frame clones alone and is incomplete. Among about 280,000 clones listed, about 85% were seen once. Sequenced: peripheral blood. All receptors derive from a human donor in a cohort sampled during active COVID-19.

The chain links TRBV7-9 to TRBJ2-1, with a weak D call TRBD1 (5 bases). Germline CDR1 SEHNR, CDR2 FQNEAQ (reference sequence). The CDR3 is 15 residues long. Trimming took 3 bases from V and 0 from J, leaving 9 bases between them. CDR3 nucleotides: TGTGCCAGCAGCTTCAGGGCCCACTCCTACAATGAGCAGTTCTTC. It is translated as CASSFRAHSYNEQFF.

The V and J genes are TRBV2 and TRBJ2-3; TRBD1 might be the D (5 bases). The germline V gene encodes CDR1 SNHLY and CDR2 FYNNEI. The CDR3 loop spans 14 amino acids. V lost 5 bases and J 4 bases, leaving 13 bases between the germline ends. This CDR3 is CASSHRQKADTQYF. The CDR3 DNA is TGTGCCAGCAGTCATAGACAGAAGGCAGATACGCAGTATTTT.

The rearrangement joins TRBV7-9 to TRBJ2-7, with 7 bases lining up with TRBD2. Germline values: CDR1 SEHNR, CDR2 FQNEAQ (reference sequence). The junction had 12 bases not matched to a gene; V was cut back by 4 bases and J by 6 bases. CDR3 size: 15 residues. CDR3 amino acids: CASSSEGGRAGEQYF. The CDR3 DNA sequence: TGTGCCAGCAGCTCCGAAGGAGGGAGGGCGGGCGAGCAGTACTTC. Filled out from reference TRBV7-9 and TRBJ2-7, the complete variable domain reads DTGVSQNPRHKITKRGQNVTFRCDPISEHNRLYWYRQTLGQGPEFLTYFQNEAQLEKSRLLSDRFSAERPKGSFSTLEIQRTEQGDSAMYLCASSSEGGRAGEQYFGPGTRLTVT.

The J gene is TRBJ1-6, the V gene TRBV6-2 or TRBV6-3, with D perhaps TRBD1 (6 bases). Germline V gives CDR1 MNHEY, CDR2 SVGEGT. The CDR3 is 14 amino acids. V gave up 5 bases and J gave up 6 bases, with 11 bases separating them. CDR3 region: CASSPGQLNSPLHF. The CDR3 DNA is TGTGCCAGCAGTCCCGGACAGCTTAATTCACCCCTCCACTTT.

The genes are TRBV28 and TRBJ1-2; D call uncertain. Per germline, CDR1 MDHEN and CDR2 SYDVKM. Trimming took off 2 bases at V and 6 bases at J, with 16 bases between the two ends. This CDR3 spans 15 amino acids. In DNA, the CDR3 is TGTGCCAGCAGTTTAGGGCGGCCCGGGGTGGATGGCTACACCTTC. Encoded protein: CASSLGRPGVDGYTF.

The CDR3 nucleotides read TGTGCCAGCAGCTTAGATGGGACAGGGAATTCACCCCTCCACTTT. Translation: CASSLDGTGNSPLHF. The rearrangement links TRBV7-2 to TRBJ1-6; 9 bases are a match to TRBD1. There are 15 residues in the CDR3. V was pared by 1 base and J by 7 bases, with 2 bases of the junction left unmatched. Germline V lookup: CDR1 SGHTA, CDR2 FQGNSA. Supplemented by reference TRBV7-2 and TRBJ1-6, the full variable domain reads GAGVSQSPSNKVTEKGKDVELRCDPISGHTALYWYRQSLGQGLEFLIYFQGNSAPDKSGLPSDRFSAERTGGSVSTLTIQRTQQEDSAVYLCASSLDGTGNSPLHFGNGTRLTVT.

This chain links TRBV3-1 (or the pseudogene TRBV3-2) with TRBJ2-3; D is possibly TRBD2 (6 bases). With 3 bases removed from V and 6 bases from J, the gap between germline ends came to 16 bases. CDR1 is LGHDT and CDR2 is YNNKEL in the germline V gene (reference sequence). This CDR3 has 15 amino acids. CDR3 DNA sequence: TGTGCCAGCAGCCAGGGACTTCTAGGTGGGGATACGCAGTATTTT. Protein product: CASSQGLLGGDTQYF.

The chain recombines TRBV7-2 with TRBJ2-7; D might be TRBD2 (7 bases). V gave up 2 bases and J gave up 2 bases, with 16 bases separating them. The germline gives CDR1 SGHTA, CDR2 FQGNSA. The CDR3 is 16 amino acids. As DNA, the CDR3 is TGTGCCAGCAGCTTATTTGGACGGGGGGCTACCTACGAGCAGTACTTC. Residues: CASSLFGRGATYEQYF.

This chain joins TRBV4-2 and TRBJ2-5; 10 bases are shared with TRBD2. The CDR3 contains 16 residues. Unmatched junction bases numbered 9, after V lost 4 bases and J lost 4 bases. CDR1 is LGHNA, CDR2 YNFKEQ, per germline. Written as DNA, the CDR3 is TGTGCCAGCAGCCCAACCGGTCTAGCGGGAGTAGAGACCCAGTACTTC. Its translation: CASSPTGLAGVETQYF.

The chain has TRBV6-5 and TRBJ1-4; D gene ambiguous. The ends were cut back, 7 bases at V and 5 bases at J, with 11 bases in the middle. The germline V gene has CDR1 MNHEY and CDR2 SVGAGI. CDR3 length: 13 residues. CDR3 sequence (DNA): TGTGCCAGCACCTTGTCCTTCAATGAAAAACTGTTTTTT. It codes for CASTLSFNEKLFF.

The rearrangement uses TRBV7-2 and TRBJ2-3, with TRBD1 identical over 9 bases. V lost 5 bases and J lost 5; bases outside the gene matches: 11. The CDR3 consists of 16 residues. CDR1 SGHTA and CDR2 FQGNSA come from the germline V gene. The CDR3 DNA reads TGTGCCAGCAGCCCGCAGGGACAGGGATCTGGAGATACGCAGTATTTT. It translates to CASSPQGQGSGDTQYF. Combining the CDR3 with reference TRBV7-2 and TRBJ2-3 gives the whole variable domain GAGVSQSPSNKVTEKGKDVELRCDPISGHTALYWYRQSLGQGLEFLIYFQGNSAPDKSGLPSDRFSAERTGGSVSTLTIQRTQQEDSAVYLCASSPQGQGSGDTQYFGPGTRLTVL.

This chain links TRBV27 with TRBJ2-3; 8 bases line up with TRBD1. The germline gives CDR1 MNHEY, CDR2 SMNVEV (reference sequence). There are 15 residues in the CDR3. V lost 5 bases to trimming and J lost 1 base; unmatched junction nucleotides: 5. CDR3 protein: CASSRVQGGTDTQYF. The CDR3, as DNA: TGTGCCAGCAGTCGGGTACAGGGGGGCACAGATACGCAGTATTTT.

V usage is TRBV6-5 and J usage is TRBJ1-4; 9 bases align to TRBD1. CDR1 and CDR2 (germline): MNHEY, SVGAGI. With 0 bases clipped from V and 7 bases from J, the junction kept 3 bases outside the gene matches. The CDR3 runs 15 residues. This CDR3 reads CASSYSGTGLEKLFF. The CDR3 nucleotides are TGTGCCAGCAGTTACTCCGGGACAGGGCTTGAAAAACTGTTTTTT.

This clone was counted between two and nine times. V gene TRBV20-1 combines with J gene TRBJ2-7; D uncertain. Trimming took 3 bases from V and 1 from J, leaving 4 bases between them. CDR3 length equals 11 residues. The V gene's germline CDR1 is DFQATT and CDR2 SNEGSKA (reference sequence). The CDR3 region has the DNA TGCAGTGCTAGTCAATCCTACGAGCAGTACTTC. It translates to CSASQSYEQYF.

J is TRBJ2-7 and V is TRBV19; 7 positions match TRBD1. Germline V gives CDR1 LNHDA, CDR2 SQIVND (reference sequence). The CDR3 runs to 14 residues. The V and J ends lost 11 bases and 7 bases, in that order; junction bases with no gene match: 17. CDR3: CAVNRQGPLGEQYF. CDR3 DNA sequence: TGTGCCGTGAACAGACAGGGCCCCCTGGGAGAGCAGTACTTC. Looking up the rest from reference TRBV19 and TRBJ2-7 gives the full variable domain: DGGITQSPKYLFRKEGQNVTLSCEQNLNHDAMYWYRQDPGQGLRLIYYSQIVNDFQKGDIAEGYSVSREKKESFPLTVTSAQKNPTAFYLCAVNRQGPLGEQYFGPGTRLTVT.

The chain couples TRBV19 to TRBJ1-5, with 8 nucleotides matching TRBD1. The trim removed 5 bases at V and 5 bases at J, leaving 8 bases unmatched. The germline V gene has CDR1 LNHDA and CDR2 SQIVND (reference sequence). The length of the CDR3 is 15 residues. The CDR3 sequence: CASSFRQGMDQPQHF. The CDR3, as DNA: TGTGCCAGTAGTTTCCGACAGGGGATGGATCAGCCCCAGCATTTT.

The genes are TRBV29-1 and TRBJ1-3; 7 nucleotides line up with TRBD1. J was trimmed by 0 bases and V by 5 bases; bases with no gene match: 7. The CDR3 totals 15 residues. Per the germline V gene, CDR1 is SQVTM and CDR2 is ANQGSEA. CDR3 DNA: TGCAGCGTTAGACAGGGACGTGGCTCTGGAAACACCATATATTTT. This encodes CSVRQGRGSGNTIYF.

This clone has just a few counts. This chain's CDR3 is CASRTPQGARNSPLHF. The CDR3 nucleotides are TGTGCCAGCAGAACCCCACAGGGGGCACGGAATTCACCCCTCCACTTT. V is TRBV28 and J is TRBJ1-6; 9 positions agree with TRBD1. Germline CDR1 MDHEN, CDR2 SYDVKM. The CDR3 is made up of 16 amino acids. The trim removed 6 bases at V and 7 bases at J, leaving 10 bases unmatched.

The chain joins TRBV18 to TRBJ2-2, with 11 bases matching TRBD2. The junction had 5 bases not matched to a gene; V was cut back by 6 bases and J by 5 bases. There are 15 residues in the CDR3. Germline CDR1 reads KGHSH; CDR2 reads LQKENI. DNA of the CDR3: TGTGCCAGCTCCGCCGGGACTAGCGGTACCGGGGAGCTGTTTTTT. Encoded protein: CASSAGTSGTGELFF.

This clone was detected a few times. The chain links TRBV13 to TRBJ2-3; 14 nucleotides agree with TRBD2. This CDR3 is built from 19 residues. CDR1 is PRHDT, CDR2 FYEKMQ, per germline (reference sequence). V lost 4 bases to trimming and J lost 1 base; unmatched junction nucleotides: 10. The CDR3: CASSSSWGLAGAGTDTQYF. The CDR3 DNA follows: TGTGCCAGCAGCTCCTCCTGGGGACTAGCGGGAGCGGGCACAGATACGCAGTATTTT.

This chain uses TRBV5-1 with TRBJ2-7; no clear D. This CDR3 has 13 residues. The ends were cut back, 7 bases at V and 3 bases at J, with 14 bases in the middle. CDR1 is SGHRS and CDR2 is YFSETQ in the germline V gene. The CDR3 region is CASSPGIRYEQYF. The CDR3 bases are TGCGCCAGCTCCCCTGGCATCCGCTACGAGCAGTACTTC.

This chain joins TRBV4-1 and TRBJ2-1; TRBD2 matches at 11 bases. This CDR3 has 14 amino acids. Trimming cost V 4 bases and J 6 bases; bases outside gene matches: 2. The V gene's germline CDR1 is MGHRA and CDR2 YSYEKL. In DNA, the CDR3 is TGCGCCAGCAGCCGAGGACTAGCGGGCAATGAGCAGTTCTTC. Translating it yields CASSRGLAGNEQFF.

The chain is built from TRBV5-6 and TRBJ1-5; D is possibly TRBD1 (5 bases). Trimming removed 4 bases at V and 2 bases at J, with 19 bases between. CDR3 length: 17 amino acids. The V gene's germline CDR1 is SGHDT and CDR2 YYEEEE. The CDR3 nucleotides are TGTGCCAGCAGCGCCCGTGGGCGGGACCTGGGCAATCAGCCCCAGCATTTT. Its translation: CASSARGRDLGNQPQHF.

The chain employs TRBV18 and TRBJ2-7; D is ambiguous. Trimming cost V 4 bases and J 3 bases, with 4 bases left between them. This CDR3 comprises 11 residues. CDR1 and CDR2 (germline): KGHSH, LQKENI. CDR3 protein: CASSRDYEQYF. The CDR3 DNA reads TGTGCCAGCTCACGCGACTACGAGCAGTACTTC.

The rearrangement joins TRBV2 to TRBJ2-2; tentatively, D is TRBD1 (6 bases). Trimming removed 4 bases from V and 5 bases from J, with 14 bases in between. Per the germline V gene, CDR1 is SNHLY and CDR2 is FYNNEI. The CDR3 is 15 residues long. As DNA, the CDR3 is TGTGCCAGCAGTGTGCTGGCTCAGGGGACCGGGGAGCTGTTTTTT. Translation: CASSVLAQGTGELFF.

The chain couples TRBV14 to TRBJ2-1; 10 positions agree with TRBD2. This CDR3 comprises 14 residues. V shed 5 bases, J shed 9 bases, and the junction held 7 bases outside the gene matches. The V gene's germline CDR1 is SGHDN and CDR2 FVKESK. CDR3 nucleotide sequence: TGTGCCAGCAGCTCACTAGCGGGATTTAGTGAGCAGTTCTTC. Amino acid sequence: CASSSLAGFSEQFF.